This T cell receptor (beta chain) was observed in a study of identical twins. Study-level results: The more abundant beta clonotypes in cord blood had fewer insertions, and memory repertoires did not show this. Analyses based on zero insertions could be partly confounded by invariant MAIT and iNKT cells.

TCRdb re-called the 5' RACE reads with MiXCR, one entry per CDR3 protein. The table has hundreds of thousands of distinct CDR3 sequences, about 9.4% seen once. A word on this clonotype: Its antigen is not known.

The CDR3 has 13 amino acids. Losses at the gene ends were 8 bases for V and 4 bases for J; bases not matched to a gene: 6. From germline, CDR1 is KGHDR and CDR2 SFDVKD. The same data also contributed to another study, on yellow fever vaccine responses in identical twins.

This chain uses TRBV24-1 with TRBJ1-1; 7 bases fit TRBD1. Sequenced sample: PBMCs. This TCR derives from a woman between 18 and 29 years old in good health. CDR3 residues: CATTGGMGTEAFF. The CDR3 DNA reads as TGTGCCACCACAGGGGGAATGGGCACTGAAGCTTTCTTT.